Described below is a single T cell receptor (beta chain) sequence and its context. Per germline, CDR1 LNHNV and CDR2 YYDKDF (reference sequence). Deletions cut 5 bases from V and 5 bases from J, with 16 bases between. The CDR3 length is 14 residues. These data are taken from a study of blood T cell repertoires in COVID-19. The authors' processing: The assay estimated nucleated cells by amplifying reference gene primers. Some clones are missing from TCRdb's copy, which holds only in-frame ones; the method was immunoSEQ multiplex PCR. V, J and clone size were drawn from that table, and D and trimming were deduced from the DNA. The sample has more than 85,000 clones; roughly 84% are singletons.

The chain carries TRBV15 and TRBJ2-7; TRBD2 is a possible D gene (6 bases). Sequenced input: peripheral blood. This receptor was taken from a human donor in a cohort sampled during active COVID-19. The CDR3, as DNA: TGTGCCACCAGCGGTGGGATGCGGAGGGACGAGCAGTACTTC. Its translation: CATSGGMRRDEQYF. Drawing the rest from reference TRBV15 and TRBJ2-7, the complete variable domain is DAMVIQNPRYQVTQFGKPVTLSCSQTLNHNVMYWYQQKSSQAPKLLFHYYDKDFNNEADTPDNFQSRRPNTSFCFLDIRSPGLGDTAMYLCATSGGMRRDEQYFGPGTRLTVT.